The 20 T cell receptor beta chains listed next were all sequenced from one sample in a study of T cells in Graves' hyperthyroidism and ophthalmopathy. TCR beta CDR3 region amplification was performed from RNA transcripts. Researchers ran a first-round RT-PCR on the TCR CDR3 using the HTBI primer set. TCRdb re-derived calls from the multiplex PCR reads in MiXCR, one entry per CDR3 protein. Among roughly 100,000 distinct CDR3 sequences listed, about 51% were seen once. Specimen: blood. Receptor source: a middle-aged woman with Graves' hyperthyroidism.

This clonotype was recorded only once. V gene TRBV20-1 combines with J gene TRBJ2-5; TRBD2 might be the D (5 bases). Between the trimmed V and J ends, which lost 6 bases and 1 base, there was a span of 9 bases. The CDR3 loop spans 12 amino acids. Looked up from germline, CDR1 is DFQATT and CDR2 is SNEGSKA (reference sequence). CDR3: CSAVGVQETQYF. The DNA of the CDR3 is TGCAGTGCCGTGGGAGTCCAAGAGACCCAGTACTTC.

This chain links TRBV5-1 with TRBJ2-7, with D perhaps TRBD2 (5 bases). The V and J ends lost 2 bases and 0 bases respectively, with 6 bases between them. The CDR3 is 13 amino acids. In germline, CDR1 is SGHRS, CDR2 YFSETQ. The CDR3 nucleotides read TGCGCCAGCAGCTTCACTAGCTCCTACGAGCAGTACTTC. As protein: CASSFTSSYEQYF.

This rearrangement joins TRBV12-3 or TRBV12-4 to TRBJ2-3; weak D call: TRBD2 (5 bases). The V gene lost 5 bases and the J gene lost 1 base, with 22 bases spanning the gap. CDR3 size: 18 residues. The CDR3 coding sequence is TGTGCCAGCAGTCCCGAAGGGAGAGTGCCCCCCCGCACAGATACGCAGTATTTT. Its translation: CASSPEGRVPPRTDTQYF.

In DNA form, the CDR3 reads TGTGCCAGCAGCTTAGGGGACAGGGTGGAAGCTTTCTTT. Amino acid sequence: CASSLGDRVEAFF. J is TRBJ1-1 and V is TRBV7-9, with TRBD1 matching over 9 bases. Looked up from germline, CDR1 is SEHNR and CDR2 is FQNEAQ (reference sequence). Unmatched junction bases numbered 2, after V lost 1 base and J lost 8 bases. CDR3 size: 13 residues.

The CDR3 sequence is CSVEPTFGQGYHEQYF. The CDR3 DNA reads as TGCAGCGTTGAACCCACTTTCGGACAGGGATACCACGAGCAGTACTTC. The V and J genes are TRBV29-1 and TRBJ2-7; 8 nucleotides agree with TRBD1. J lost 5 bases, V lost 2 bases, and 14 bases had no gene match. CDR3 size: 16 residues. From germline, CDR1 is SQVTM and CDR2 ANQGSEA.

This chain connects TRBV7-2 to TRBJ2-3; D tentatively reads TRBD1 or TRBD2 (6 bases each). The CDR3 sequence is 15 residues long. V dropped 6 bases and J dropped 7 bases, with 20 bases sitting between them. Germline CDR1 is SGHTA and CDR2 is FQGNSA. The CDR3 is CASSSPSGARNTQYF. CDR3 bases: TGTGCCAGCAGTTCCCCCTCGGGGGCACGGAATACGCAGTATTTT. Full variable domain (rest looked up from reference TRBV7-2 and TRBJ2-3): GAGVSQSPSNKVTEKGKDVELRCDPISGHTALYWYRQSLGQGLEFLIYFQGNSAPDKSGLPSDRFSAERTGGSVSTLTIQRTQQEDSAVYLCASSSPSGARNTQYFGPGTRLTVL.

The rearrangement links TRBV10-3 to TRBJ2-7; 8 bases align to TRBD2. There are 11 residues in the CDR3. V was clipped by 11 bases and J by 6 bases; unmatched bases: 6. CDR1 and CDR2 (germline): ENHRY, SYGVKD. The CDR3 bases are TGTGCCGTCGGACTAGCCGCCGAGCAGTACTTC. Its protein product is CAVGLAAEQYF.

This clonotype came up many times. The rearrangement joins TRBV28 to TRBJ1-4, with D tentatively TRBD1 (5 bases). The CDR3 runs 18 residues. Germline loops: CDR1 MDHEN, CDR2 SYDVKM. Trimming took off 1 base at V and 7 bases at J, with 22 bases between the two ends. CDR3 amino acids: CASSLSSYRSGYSEKLFF. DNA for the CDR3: TGTGCCAGCAGTTTATCCTCCTACAGGAGCGGCTACTCTGAAAAACTGTTTTTT.

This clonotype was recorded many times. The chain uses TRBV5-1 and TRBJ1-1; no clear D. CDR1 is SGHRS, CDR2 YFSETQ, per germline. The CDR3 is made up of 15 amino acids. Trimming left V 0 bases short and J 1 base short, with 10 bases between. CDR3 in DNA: TGCGCCAGCAGCTTGGATGGCAGGCCGAACACTGAAGCTTTCTTT. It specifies CASSLDGRPNTEAFF.

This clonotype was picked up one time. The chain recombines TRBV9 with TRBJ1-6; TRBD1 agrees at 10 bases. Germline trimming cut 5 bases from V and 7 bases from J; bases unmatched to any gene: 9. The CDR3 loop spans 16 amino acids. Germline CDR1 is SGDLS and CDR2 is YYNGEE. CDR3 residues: CASSKGQGIQNSPLHF. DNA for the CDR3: TGTGCCAGCAGTAAGGGACAGGGGATACAAAATTCACCCCTCCACTTT.

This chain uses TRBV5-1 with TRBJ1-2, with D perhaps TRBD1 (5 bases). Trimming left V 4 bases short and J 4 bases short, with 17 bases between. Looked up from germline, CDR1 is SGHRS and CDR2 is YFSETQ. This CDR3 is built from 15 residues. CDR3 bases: TGCGCCAGCAGCCCCCGGGACTCCAAGGGCTATGGCTACACCTTC. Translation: CASSPRDSKGYGYTF.

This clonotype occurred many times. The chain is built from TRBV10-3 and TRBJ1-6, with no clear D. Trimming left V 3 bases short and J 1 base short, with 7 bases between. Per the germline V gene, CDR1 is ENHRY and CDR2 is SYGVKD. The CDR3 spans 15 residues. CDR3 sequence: CAISDRTSYNSPLHF. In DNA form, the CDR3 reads TGTGCCATCAGTGACAGGACGTCCTATAATTCACCCCTCCACTTT.

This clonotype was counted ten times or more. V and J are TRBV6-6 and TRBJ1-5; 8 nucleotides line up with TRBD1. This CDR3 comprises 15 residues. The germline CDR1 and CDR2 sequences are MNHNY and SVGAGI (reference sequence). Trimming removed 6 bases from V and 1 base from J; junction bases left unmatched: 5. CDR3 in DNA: TGTGCCAGCAGGCTTGACAGGGGAAGCAATCAGCCCCAGCATTTT. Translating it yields CASRLDRGSNQPQHF.

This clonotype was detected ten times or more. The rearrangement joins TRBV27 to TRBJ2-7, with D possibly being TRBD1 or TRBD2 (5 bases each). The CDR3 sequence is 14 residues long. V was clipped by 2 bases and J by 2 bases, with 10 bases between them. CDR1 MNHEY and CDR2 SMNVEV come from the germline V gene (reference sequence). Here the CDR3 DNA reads TGTGCCAGCAGTTTAGGCAGGGACCCCTACGAGCAGTACTTC. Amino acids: CASSLGRDPYEQYF.

CDR3 bases: TGTGCCAGCAGCCAAGGGCAGGGGGTCAATCAGCCCCAGCATTTT. Protein: CASSQGQGVNQPQHF. The chain joins TRBV3-1 to TRBJ1-5, with TRBD1 matching 7 bases. V lost 1 base, J lost 3 bases, and 3 bases stayed unmatched. The CDR3 contains 15 residues. The germline V gene has CDR1 LGHDT and CDR2 YNNKEL (reference sequence).

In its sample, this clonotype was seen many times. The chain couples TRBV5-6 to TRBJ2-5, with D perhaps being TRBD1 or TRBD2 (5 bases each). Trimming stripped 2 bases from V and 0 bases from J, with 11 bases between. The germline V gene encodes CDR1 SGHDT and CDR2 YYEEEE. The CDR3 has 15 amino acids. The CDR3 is CASSLLGDYQETQYF. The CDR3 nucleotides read TGTGCCAGCAGCTTACTAGGGGATTACCAAGAGACCCAGTACTTC.

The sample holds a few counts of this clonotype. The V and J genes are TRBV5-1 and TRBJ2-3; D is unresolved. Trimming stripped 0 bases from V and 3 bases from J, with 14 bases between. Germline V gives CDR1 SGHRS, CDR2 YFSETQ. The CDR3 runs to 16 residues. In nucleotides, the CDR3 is TGCGCCAGCAGCTTGGGGGCTCGACTGACAACAGATACGCAGTATTTT. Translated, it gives CASSLGARLTTDTQYF.

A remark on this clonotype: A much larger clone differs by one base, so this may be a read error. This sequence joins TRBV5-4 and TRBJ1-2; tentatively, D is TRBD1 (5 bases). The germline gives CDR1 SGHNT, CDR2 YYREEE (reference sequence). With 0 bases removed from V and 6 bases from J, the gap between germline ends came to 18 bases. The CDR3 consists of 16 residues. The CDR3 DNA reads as TGTGCCAGCAGCTTGGAGGGGAGGGCTGGAAACCATGGCTACACCTTC. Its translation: CASSLEGRAGNHGYTF.

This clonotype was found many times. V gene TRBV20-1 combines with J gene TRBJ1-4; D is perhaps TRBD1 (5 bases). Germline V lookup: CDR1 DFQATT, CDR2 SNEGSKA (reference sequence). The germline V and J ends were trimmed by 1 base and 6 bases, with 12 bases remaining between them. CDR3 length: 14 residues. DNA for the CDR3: TGCAGTGCTAGAGCCGGGGGTGAGGATGAAAAACTGTTTTTT. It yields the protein CSARAGGEDEKLFF.

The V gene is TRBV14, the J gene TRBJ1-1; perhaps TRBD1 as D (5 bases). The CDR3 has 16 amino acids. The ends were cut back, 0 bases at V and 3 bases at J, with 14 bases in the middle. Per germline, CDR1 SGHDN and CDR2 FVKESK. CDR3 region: CASSQDQAGLDTEAFF. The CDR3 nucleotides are TGTGCCAGCAGCCAAGATCAGGCAGGGCTAGACACTGAAGCTTTCTTT.